This T cell receptor beta chain was sequenced for a study of T cells after yellow fever vaccination. Looking at the study overall: Preparation of the low-cell-number fractions used SMART-Seq v4 Ultra Low Input. The study, taken as a whole, reports: Booster samples showed a return of most primary-vaccination clones (approximately 96% CD4, 70% to 90% CD8). Abundant clonotypes from the bulk population could contaminate FACS-sorted repertoires.

UMIs and a universal primer site were added when TCR cDNA was made by 5'RACE template switching. MiXCR was run by TCRdb on the 5' RACE reads, yielding one entry per CDR3 protein. Among about 260,000 distinct CDR3 sequences listed, 3.6% were seen once. The V end was cut by 1 base, the J end by 3 bases, with 7 bases between. CDR1 and CDR2 from the germline V gene are LNHDA and SQIVND (reference sequence). The CDR3 has 14 amino acids. Many counts were recorded for this clonotype. The antigen remains unidentified. The clonotype comes from a man between 18 and 29 years old who received the YFV17D yellow fever vaccine. This chain links TRBV19 with TRBJ2-1; D gene ambiguous. The sequences come from PBMCs, collected 15 days after the yellow fever booster vaccination. The CDR3: CASSIVRNYNEQFF. The CDR3 coding sequence is TGTGCCAGTAGTATAGTCCGGAACTACAATGAGCAGTTCTTC.